This T cell receptor (beta chain) was sequenced for a study of neoadjuvant anti-PD-1 for oral cavity cancer. This clone turned up a few times. Time point meaning: after neoadjuvant nivolumab, at surgical resection. These oral cavity squamous cell carcinomas were HPV-negative and locally advanced. The data were produced by immunoSEQ multiplex PCR, yet TCRdb's version contains in-frame clones alone and is incomplete. This table has around 8,000 clones, approximately 70% appearing once. This TCR derives from a person aged 35-79 years with oral cavity squamous cell carcinoma. The input for sequencing was PBMCs, taken after nivolumab (anti-PD-1) treatment.

The CDR3 bases are TGTGCCAGCACCGGGACAGGGTCGTACGAGCAGTACTTC. This translates into CASTGTGSYEQYF. V and J are TRBV6-6 and TRBJ2-7; 9 nucleotides agree with TRBD1. After removal of 7 bases from V and 4 bases from J, the junction contained 5 bases not matched to a gene. The germline V gene has CDR1 MNHNY and CDR2 SVGAGI (reference sequence). The CDR3 totals 13 residues.